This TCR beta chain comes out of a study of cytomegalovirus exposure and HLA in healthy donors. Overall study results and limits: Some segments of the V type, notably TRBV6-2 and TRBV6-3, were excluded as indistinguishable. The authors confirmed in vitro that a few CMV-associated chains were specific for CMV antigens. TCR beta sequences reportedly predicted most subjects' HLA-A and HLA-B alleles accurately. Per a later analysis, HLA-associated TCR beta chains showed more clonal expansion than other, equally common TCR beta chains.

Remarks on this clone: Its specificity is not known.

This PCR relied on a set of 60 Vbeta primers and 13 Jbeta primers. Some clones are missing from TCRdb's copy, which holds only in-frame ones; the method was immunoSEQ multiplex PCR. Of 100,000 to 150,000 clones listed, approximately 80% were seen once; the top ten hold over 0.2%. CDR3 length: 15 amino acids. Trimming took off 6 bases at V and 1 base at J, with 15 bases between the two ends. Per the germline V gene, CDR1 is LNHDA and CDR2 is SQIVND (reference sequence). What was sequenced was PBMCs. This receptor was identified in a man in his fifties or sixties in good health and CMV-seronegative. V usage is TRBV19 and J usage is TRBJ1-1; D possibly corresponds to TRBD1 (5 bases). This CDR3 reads CASSPGHSANTEAFF. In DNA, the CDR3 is TGTGCCAGTAGCCCCGGACACTCGGCGAACACTGAAGCTTTCTTT.